This T cell receptor beta chain was sequenced during a study of blood T cells in healthy people across ages (dated by TCRdb to about 2015). Background on the whole study: In model experiments, roughly one uniquely barcoded TCR beta cDNA molecule per two T cells was captured by template switching. Using the same blood draw, the study looked at two additional independent replicas of 1 million unique cDNA reads for two donors, one aged 18 to 30 and the other aged 80 or older. Four age groups were formed from the donors: young (average roughly 16 years), middle-aged (roughly 38), aged (about 68) and long-lived (less than 85). To avoid experimental bias, donors of different ages were distributed randomly across sequencing lanes. To track age-related changes in TCR beta repertoire diversity, the study relied on deep sequencing normalized with unique cDNA molecular identifiers. Results and caveats for the whole study, not just this receptor: As age increased, observed TCR beta diversity per million T cells dropped in a roughly linear way, and a significant reduction was already evident by age around 41. Compared with the aged group, the long-lived group had more naive CD4+ T cells, fewer expanded clones and increased TCR diversity, a pattern suggesting age selection. Estimates of total diversity based on one million sequenced T cells were regarded as lower bounds and as underestimates. A strong correlation was found between observed TCR beta diversity and the percentage of naive T cells measured by flow cytometry. Because profiling used bulk unsorted PBMCs, naive and antigen-experienced compartments could not be compared conclusively. The CMV infection status of donors was not known, potentially confounding age-related changes in expanded clonotypes.

Library generation was performed with 5' RACE. TCRdb shows the sequencer as Illumina HiSeq 2500. A second about 6 to 11 cycle PCR used a sample-barcoded 5' primer and a J-beta primer mix. A template-switch 5' adaptor carrying 12 random nucleotides introduced a unique molecular identifier onto each TCR beta cDNA molecule. At least 2.5 million CDR3-containing paired-end reads were obtained from each sample. First-strand cDNA synthesis was performed from all RNA using the Mint cDNA synthesis kit, with priming by a TRBC-specific oligonucleotide. Following uracil-DNA glycosylase treatment, a first 18-cycle PCR with universal primers M1SS and BC2_uni_R was performed on all cDNA. The original methods were these. For normalization, 1 million high-quality reads were randomly selected from each sample, with every read carrying a distinct molecular identifier. Reads with shared molecular identifiers were discarded instead of being binned into consensus sequences. MiTCR, with a Q25 quality threshold and the strictest error-elimination algorithm, was used for CDR3 identification, clonotype clustering and error correction. Lower-bound total TCR beta diversity was estimated with a nonparametric unseen species model using Euler transformation. TCRdb reprocessing: public reads trimmed at Q25 with fastp, clones called with MiXCR, in-frame beta chains kept. Rows with one shared CDR3 protein collapse into an entry with the most common genes and DNA. These V and J calls are TCRdb output, not the study's own analysis. This sample holds 550,000 to 600,000 distinct CDR3 sequences; more than 45% were observed only once. Roughly 24% of the sample lies in the top ten.

Systemically healthy Caucasian individuals from Russia, 35 to 40 in total and aged roughly 6 to 95 years, were included as donors. Each donor gave approximately 10 milliliters of peripheral blood, collected into EDTA-treated Vacutainer tubes. Ficoll-Paque density-gradient centrifugation was used to isolate PBMCs, with at least 6 million per sample. Trizol reagent was used to extract total RNA from PBMCs, with at least 5 micrograms per sample. For every donor, an aliquot of PBMCs went through flow cytometry to measure the percentages of naive CD45RAhigh/CD27high T cells. The germline V gene (reference sequence) provides CDR1 LGHDT and CDR2 YNNKEL. V and J lose 4 bases and 6 bases, and a span of 9 bases separates them. There are 13 amino acids in the CDR3, from cysteine to phenylalanine inclusive. Just the 39-base CDR3 DNA is kept, in frame starting at base 1. A remark on this clonotype: Its cognate antigen has yet to be identified. Per-base quality was not reported, and no clone a single base away is much larger than it.

Sequenced: blood. This TCR was recovered from a man older than 75 in good health. The chain is made from TRBV3-1 and TRBJ2-2, with no confidently assigned D gene. The CDR3 amino acid sequence is: CASSPGWAGELFF. The DNA sequence is TGTGCCAGCAGCCCCGGATGGGCCGGGGAGCTGTTTTTT.